The rows below give T cell receptor beta chains drawn from one sample of a study of blood T cell repertoires in COVID-19. Sequencing was performed with immunoSEQ multiplex PCR; in TCRdb, only in-frame clones are kept and a portion is missing. The data hold around 78,000 clones, with around 90% observed a single time. The sequenced material came from peripheral blood. These receptors came from a woman in her forties or fifties in a cohort sampled during active COVID-19. The CDR3 runs from the conserved cysteine through the conserved F or W. Each record gives: D gene, J gene, clone size, V gene, CDR3 DNA, CDR3 protein. A D gene is named only where the DNA matches it firmly. Only some rows state a clone size, as once, few, many or a class for expanded clones.

- TRBJ1-1 - TRBV5-1 TGCGCCAGCAGCCACTCCCTATTAATGAACACTGAAGCTTTCTTT CASSHSLLMNTEAFF
TRBD1 TRBJ1-1 - TRBV12-3/TRBV12-4 TGTGCCAGCAGCATCGGACAGGCCGAAGCTTTCTTT CASSIGQAEAFF
TRBD1 TRBJ2-1 - TRBV28 TGTGCCAGCAGGGGACAGGCGTACAATGAGCAGTTCTTC CASRGQAYNEQFF
- TRBJ2-7 - TRBV27 TGTGCCAGCAGTTTACTGGCGGGAACGTCCTACGAGCAGTACTTC CASSLLAGTSYEQYF
TRBD2 TRBJ2-1 - TRBV19 TGTGCCAGTAGCTCCCCTAGCGGATACAATGAGCAGTTCTTC CASSSPSGYNEQFF
- TRBJ2-7 - TRBV27 TGTGCCAGCAGTCCCAGAACAGGGCCCCTCTACGAGCAGTACTTC CASSPRTGPLYEQYF
- TRBJ1-4 - TRBV24-1 TGTGCCACCAGTGATCCCCGGGACACGGGTGAAAAACTGTTTTTT CATSDPRDTGEKLFF
- TRBJ1-3 - TRBV29-1 TGCAGCGCAACAGGATCTGGAAACACCATATATTTT CSATGSGNTIYF
TRBD2 TRBJ2-1 - TRBV5-4 TGTGCCAGCAGACGAGCGGGAGGCCTCTACAATGAGCAGTTCTTC CASRRAGGLYNEQFF
TRBD1 TRBJ1-1 once TRBV7-3 TGTGCCAGCAGCTCCAGTTCGGGACAGGGTAGAGCTTTCTTT CASSSSSGQGRAFF
- TRBJ1-3 - TRBV3-1/TRBV3-2 TGTGCCAGCAGCTATTGGACAGCCTCTGGAAACACCATATATTTT CASSYWTASGNTIYF
TRBD1 TRBJ1-5 - TRBV11-3 TGTGCCAGCAGCCTCGGGACAGTCCACGTCTCGAATCAGCCCCAGCATTTT CASSLGTVHVSNQPQHF
- TRBJ2-1 - TRBV23-1 TGCGCCAGCAGTCAATCCCCGGACTCAGAAAATGAGCAGTTCTTC CASSQSPDSENEQFF
TRBD1 TRBJ1-2 - TRBV13 TGTGCCAGCAGTCATGGACAGGGTTCCTATGGCTACACCTTC CASSHGQGSYGYTF
TRBD1 TRBJ1-2 once TRBV28 TGTGCCAGCAGTTTAACCCACGACAGGGGCTCTTATGGCTACACCTTC CASSLTHDRGSYGYTF
TRBD2 TRBJ2-3 - TRBV11-2 TGTGCCAGCAGCTTAGATGCCGGGACTAGCGGGATTACGCAGTATTTT CASSLDAGTSGITQYF
- TRBJ1-2 - TRBV5-1 TGCGCCAGCAGCTTAAAGGGGTTGCCCTATGGCTACACCTTC CASSLKGLPYGYTF
- TRBJ2-5 - TRBV4-2 TGTGCCAGCAGCCCCGGCGGCGGGACCGCCAAAGGGACCCAGTACTTC CASSPGGGTAKGTQYF
- TRBJ2-7 - TRBV12-3/TRBV12-4 TGTGCCAGCAACTCCCCCCCCTACGAGCAGTACTTC CASNSPPYEQYF
- TRBJ1-1 - TRBV2 TGTGCCAGCACCAAATCCGGGATCACAAACACTGAAGCTTTCTTT CASTKSGITNTEAFF
- TRBJ2-3 - TRBV5-4 TGTGCCTCTAAGCCCGCGACAGACCCCACAGATACGCAGTATTTT CASKPATDPTDTQYF
- TRBJ1-2 - TRBV30 TGTGCCTGGAGGGACGATCCCGGGGTGGGCTACACCTTC CAWRDDPGVGYTF
- TRBJ1-1 - TRBV6-5 TGTGCCAGCAGCTATTCCGGGAGTGAAGCTTTCTTT CASSYSGSEAFF
- TRBJ1-1 - TRBV18 TGTGCCAGCTCCTACGGGATTAAGAACACTGAAGCTTTCTTT CASSYGIKNTEAFF
TRBD2 TRBJ2-7 - TRBV9 TGTGCCAGCAGCACCGGGACTAGCGGGAACTCCTACGAGCAGTACTTC CASSTGTSGNSYEQYF
TRBD2 TRBJ2-7 - TRBV9 TGTGCCAGCAGCGTCAACGGGGGGGATTTAAGCGAGCAGTACTTC CASSVNGGDLSEQYF
- TRBJ2-3 - TRBV2 TGTGCCAGCAGGGAGAGCACTCCTAGCACAGATACGCAGTATTTT CASRESTPSTDTQYF
TRBD1 TRBJ1-2 - TRBV28 TGTGCCAGCAGTTTGGGACAGGGGGCTTATGGCTACACCTTC CASSLGQGAYGYTF
TRBD2 TRBJ2-1 - TRBV6-4 TGTGCCAGCGTCAGGAGCGCGGGAGAGGGCGAGCAGTTCTTC CASVRSAGEGEQFF
- TRBJ2-1 - TRBV6-5 TGTGCCAGCGAGGGCCGTATTAATGAGCAGTTCTTC CASEGRINEQFF
TRBD2 TRBJ2-7 - TRBV3-1/TRBV3-2 TGTGCCAGCAGCCTCGAGGGAGCGCGCGGGAGTCCTTCCTACGGGCAGTACTTC CASSLEGARGSPSYGQYF
- TRBJ1-1 - TRBV19 TGTGCCAGTAGACGGGTAACAGGGCTCCCTGAAGCTTTCTTT CASRRVTGLPEAFF
- TRBJ1-2 - TRBV5-4 TGTGCCAGCAGCTTGGGGGTCGAGGTCTATGGCTACACCTTC CASSLGVEVYGYTF
- TRBJ1-5 - TRBV28 TGTGCCAGCAGCCGCCTGGGGGACTGGTGGGGTAATCAGCCCCAGCATTTT CASSRLGDWWGNQPQHF
- TRBJ2-5 - TRBV6-5 TGTGCCAGCAGCGTAGCTTCTACAATCCAAGAGACCCAGTACTTC CASSVASTIQETQYF
- TRBJ2-3 - TRBV5-8 TGTGCCAGCAGGGGCGGGTCTAGCACAGATACGCAGTATTTT CASRGGSSTDTQYF
TRBD2 TRBJ2-2 - TRBV5-4 TGTGCCAGCAGCTTAATAGCGGGAGTGGGAGCCGGGGAGCTGTTTTTT CASSLIAGVGAGELFF
- TRBJ2-7 - TRBV10-3 TGTGCCATCAGTGAGTCATTGGGGCAGGGCAGCCACGAGCAGTACTTC CAISESLGQGSHEQYF
TRBD2 TRBJ2-1 - TRBV7-6 TGTGCCAGCAGCTTAATTAGCGGGAGCTCCTACAATGAGCAGTTCTTC CASSLISGSSYNEQFF
TRBD1 TRBJ1-1 - TRBV30 TGTGCCTGGGGGGCCCAGGGGGCGCCGGCTGAAGCTTTCTTT CAWGAQGAPAEAFF
TRBD1 TRBJ2-1 - TRBV2 TGTGCCACCCTGTCCGGGACAGTGGGATACAATGAGCAGTTCTTC CATLSGTVGYNEQFF
- TRBJ1-4 - TRBV27 TGTGCCAGCCTCCCGCGGGGGGGCATCAATGAAAAACTGTTTTTT CASLPRGGINEKLFF
- TRBJ2-7 - TRBV5-6 TGTGCCAGCAGCTTGTCCGGGGTCGGCGAGCAGTACTTC CASSLSGVGEQYF
TRBD2 TRBJ2-2 - TRBV7-9 TGTGCCAGCAGCCCGGGACTAGAAGACACCGGGGAGCTGTTTTTT CASSPGLEDTGELFF
TRBD2 TRBJ2-2 - TRBV11-1 TGTGCCAGCAGCGTTAGCGCTAGCGGGAACACCGGGGAGCTGTTTTTT CASSVSASGNTGELFF
- TRBJ1-2 - TRBV28 TGTGCCAGCAGCCAACAGGTCCTCGAAGGGGGCTACACCTTC CASSQQVLEGGYTF
- TRBJ2-7 - TRBV5-1 TGCGCCAGCAGTCAGAAACCCGGCCCTACGGGGGAGCAGTACTTC CASSQKPGPTGEQYF
TRBD2 TRBJ2-6 - TRBV5-6 TGTGCCAGCAGCTTCGCGGGGGGAAATACAGGGTTCGGGGCCAACGTCCTGACTTTC CASSFAGGNTGFGANVLTF
- TRBJ1-6 once TRBV6-6 TGTGCCAGCGGTGACAGCAATTCACCCCTCCACTTT CASGDSNSPLHF
TRBD2 TRBJ2-1 - TRBV7-3 TGTGCCAGCAGCTTAACAGGGATAGCGGGAATGAATGAGCAGTTCTTC CASSLTGIAGMNEQFF
- TRBJ1-6 - TRBV6-4 TGTGCCAGCAGTGACTCACCCGGGTTTCATTCACCCCTCCACTTT CASSDSPGFHSPLHF
TRBD2 TRBJ2-1 - TRBV5-1 TGCGCCAGCAGCTTGAATCTCGGACTAGCGGGAGGTGCCTACAATGAGCAGTTCTTC CASSLNLGLAGGAYNEQFF
TRBD1 TRBJ1-2 - TRBV6-6 TGTGCCAGCATTTGGGGGACAGGGGTGGGCTATGGCTACACCTTC CASIWGTGVGYGYTF